This TCR beta chain was observed in a study of shared T cell receptors in the human thymus. The germline V gene encodes CDR1 MNHEY and CDR2 SMNVEV (reference sequence). V gave up 6 bases and J gave up 6 bases, with 12 bases separating them. CDR3 size: 14 residues. There are a few counts of this clone. Profiled with immunoSEQ multiplex PCR; TCRdb holds only in-frame clones, not every one. The sample lists hundreds of thousands of clones; approximately 83% were seen once. These data also formed part of another study, on human thymus T cells. That report adds: The thymus tissue came from resections taken during corrective heart surgery. Related studies noted strongly shared thymic repertoires across unrelated people.

The J gene is TRBJ1-6, the V gene TRBV27; tentative D call: TRBD1 (5 bases). The sequencing sample was made of thymocytes. The TCR was taken from a girl under three years old with a congenital heart defect. CDR3 coding DNA: TGTGCCAGCAGAGACAGAAACGCTAATTCACCCCTCCACTTT. Translation: CASRDRNANSPLHF.